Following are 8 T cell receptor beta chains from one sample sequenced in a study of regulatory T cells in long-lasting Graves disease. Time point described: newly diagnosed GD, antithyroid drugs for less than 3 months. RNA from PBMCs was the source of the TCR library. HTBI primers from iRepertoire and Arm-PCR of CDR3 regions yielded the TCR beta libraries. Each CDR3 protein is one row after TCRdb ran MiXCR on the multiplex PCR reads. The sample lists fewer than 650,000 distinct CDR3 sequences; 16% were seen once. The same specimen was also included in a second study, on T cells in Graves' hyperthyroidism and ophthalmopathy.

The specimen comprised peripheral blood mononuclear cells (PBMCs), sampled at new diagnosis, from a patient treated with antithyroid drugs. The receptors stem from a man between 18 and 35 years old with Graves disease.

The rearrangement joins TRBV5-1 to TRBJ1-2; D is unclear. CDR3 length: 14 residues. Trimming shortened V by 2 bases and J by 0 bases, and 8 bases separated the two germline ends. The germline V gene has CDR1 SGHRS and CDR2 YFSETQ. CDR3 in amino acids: CASSLERPNYGYTF. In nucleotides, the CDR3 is TGCGCCAGCAGCTTAGAGCGGCCTAACTATGGCTACACCTTC.

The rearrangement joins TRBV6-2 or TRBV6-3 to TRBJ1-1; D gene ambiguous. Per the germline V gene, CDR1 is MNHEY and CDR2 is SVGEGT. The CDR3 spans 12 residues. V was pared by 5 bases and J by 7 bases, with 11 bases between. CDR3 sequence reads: CASSEKWNEAFF. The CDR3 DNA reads TGTGCCAGCAGTGAAAAATGGAATGAAGCTTTCTTT.

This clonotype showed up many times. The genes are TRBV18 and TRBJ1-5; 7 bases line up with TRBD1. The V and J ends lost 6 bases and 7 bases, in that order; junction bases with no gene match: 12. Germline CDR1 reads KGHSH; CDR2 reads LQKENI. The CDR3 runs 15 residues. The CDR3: CASSQTQGFLQPQHF. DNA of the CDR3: TGTGCCAGCTCTCAAACACAGGGGTTCCTCCAGCCCCAGCATTTT. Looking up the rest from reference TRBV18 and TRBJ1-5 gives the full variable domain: NAGVMQNPRHLVRRRGQEARLRCSPMKGHSHVYWYRQLPEEGLKFMVYLQKENIIDESGMPKERFSAEFPKEGPSILRIQQVVRGDSAAYFCASSQTQGFLQPQHFGDGTRLSIL.

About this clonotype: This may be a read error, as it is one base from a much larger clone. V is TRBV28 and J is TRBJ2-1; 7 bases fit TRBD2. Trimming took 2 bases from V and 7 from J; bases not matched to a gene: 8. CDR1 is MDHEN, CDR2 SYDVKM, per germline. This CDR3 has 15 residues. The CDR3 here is CASSLMGGTLNEQFF. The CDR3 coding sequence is TGTGCCAGCAGTTTAATGGGAGGGACTTTGAATGAGCAGTTCTTC.

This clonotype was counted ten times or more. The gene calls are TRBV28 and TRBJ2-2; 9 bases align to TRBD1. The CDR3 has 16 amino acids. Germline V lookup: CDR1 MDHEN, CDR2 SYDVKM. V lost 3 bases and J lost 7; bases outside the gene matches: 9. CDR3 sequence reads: CASSFMGQGTGGELFF. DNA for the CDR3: TGTGCCAGCAGTTTCATGGGACAGGGAACGGGCGGGGAGCTGTTTTTT.

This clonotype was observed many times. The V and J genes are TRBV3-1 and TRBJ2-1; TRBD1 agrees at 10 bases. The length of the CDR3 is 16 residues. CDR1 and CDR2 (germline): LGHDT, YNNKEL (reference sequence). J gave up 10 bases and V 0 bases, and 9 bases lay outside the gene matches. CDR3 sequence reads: CASSQDVDRGTGEQFF. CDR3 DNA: TGTGCCAGCAGCCAAGATGTGGACAGGGGGACTGGGGAGCAGTTCTTC.

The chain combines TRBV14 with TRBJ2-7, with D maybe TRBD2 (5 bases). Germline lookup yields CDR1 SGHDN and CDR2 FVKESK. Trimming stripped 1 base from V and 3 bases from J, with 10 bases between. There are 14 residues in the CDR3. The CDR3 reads CASSQALAGYEQYF. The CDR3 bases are TGTGCCAGCAGCCAAGCCCTAGCAGGCTACGAGCAGTACTTC.

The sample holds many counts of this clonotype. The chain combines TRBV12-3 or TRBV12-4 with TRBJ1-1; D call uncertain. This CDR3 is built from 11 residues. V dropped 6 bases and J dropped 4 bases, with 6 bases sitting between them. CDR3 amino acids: CASSSATEAFF. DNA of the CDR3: TGTGCCAGCAGCTCAGCCACTGAAGCTTTCTTT.